This T cell receptor beta chain was sequenced for a study of cytomegalovirus exposure and HLA in healthy donors. PCR was performed using 60 Vbeta and 13 Jbeta primers. Assay: immunoSEQ multiplex PCR; the TCRdb copy retains only in-frame clones and omits some. This sample yields fewer than 150,000 clones, of which 76% are seen a single time; 3.9% belongs to the top ten. Deletions cut 4 bases from V and 5 bases from J, with 8 bases between. The CDR3 totals 13 residues. Germline lookup yields CDR1 MGHRA and CDR2 YSYEKL. The chain carries TRBV4-1 and TRBJ2-2, with TRBD2 as a possible D gene (5 bases). Sequencing was carried out using PBMCs. The origin of this receptor is a man aged 18-30 years in good health and CMV-seronegative. CDR3 loop: CASSLTSTGELFF. CDR3 sequence (DNA): TGCGCCAGCAGCCTAACTAGTACCGGGGAGCTGTTTTTT.